This T cell receptor (beta chain) was recovered during a study of T-cell memory formation after mild COVID-19. Study-wide results and caveats: Mostly located in CM and EM were contracting CD4+ clones, with contracting CD8+ clones located in EMRA. Second-wave clones with a day 37 peak had unconfirmed SARS-CoV-2 specificity.

The V gene lost 0 bases and the J gene lost 3 bases, with 9 bases spanning the gap. CDR1 and CDR2 (germline): LGHNA, YSLEER. This CDR3 has 14 amino acids. This clonotype appeared many times. What it recognizes is unknown. Constant-segment primers served in 5'RACE that generated TCR alpha and TCR beta cDNA libraries bearing sample barcodes and UMIs. TCRdb itself ran the 5' RACE reads through MiXCR, one entry per CDR3 protein. Altogether tens of thousands of distinct CDR3 sequences are present, 9.5% to 12% being singletons, with the ten largest covering just under 30%. The chain recombines TRBV4-3 with TRBJ2-7, with D unresolved. The specimen sequenced was PBMCs or a T cell subset sorted from them (not recorded which). The source of this sequence is a man aged 18 to 30 who had mild COVID-19 (a few samples of this study predate the infection). Cell type and time point are not known. This chain's CDR3 is CASSQDLGYYEQYF. The CDR3 DNA sequence: TGCGCCAGCAGCCAAGATCTAGGGTACTACGAGCAGTACTTC.